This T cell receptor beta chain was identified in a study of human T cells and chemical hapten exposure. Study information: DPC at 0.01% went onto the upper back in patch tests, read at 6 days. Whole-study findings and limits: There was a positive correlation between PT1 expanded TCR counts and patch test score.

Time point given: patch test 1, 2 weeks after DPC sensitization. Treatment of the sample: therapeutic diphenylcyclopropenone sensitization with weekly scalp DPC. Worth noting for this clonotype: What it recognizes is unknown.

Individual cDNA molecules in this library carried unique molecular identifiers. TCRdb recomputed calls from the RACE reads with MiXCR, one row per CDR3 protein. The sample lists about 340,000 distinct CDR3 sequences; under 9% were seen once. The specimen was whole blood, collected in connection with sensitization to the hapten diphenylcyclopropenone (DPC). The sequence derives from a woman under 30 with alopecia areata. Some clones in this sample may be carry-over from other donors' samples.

As DNA, the CDR3 is TGTGCCAGCAGCGCGACTAGCGGGGGGGAGCAGTACTTC. Residues: CASSATSGGEQYF. The chain employs TRBV7-2 and TRBJ2-7, with 13 bases that match TRBD2. There are 13 residues in the CDR3. Unmatched junction bases numbered 2, after V lost 5 bases and J lost 7 bases. Per the germline V gene, CDR1 is SGHTA and CDR2 is FQGNSA.